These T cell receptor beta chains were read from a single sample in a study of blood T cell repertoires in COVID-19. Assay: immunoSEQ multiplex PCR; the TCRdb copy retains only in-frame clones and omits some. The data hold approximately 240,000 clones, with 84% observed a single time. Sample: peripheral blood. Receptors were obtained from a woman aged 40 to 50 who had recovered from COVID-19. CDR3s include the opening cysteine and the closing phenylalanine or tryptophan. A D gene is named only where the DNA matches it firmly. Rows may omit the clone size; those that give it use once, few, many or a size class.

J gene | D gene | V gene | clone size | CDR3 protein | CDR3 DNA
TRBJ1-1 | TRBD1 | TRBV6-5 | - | CASSITGVETEAFF | TGTGCCAGCAGCATTACAGGGGTCGAAACTGAAGCTTTCTTT
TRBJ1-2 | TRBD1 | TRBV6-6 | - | CASSLHGTGEYGYTF | TGTGCCAGCAGTTTACACGGGACAGGGGAATATGGCTACACCTTC
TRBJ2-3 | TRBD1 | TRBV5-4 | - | CASSLQQGILADTQYF | TGTGCCAGCAGCTTACAACAGGGGATTCTGGCAGATACGCAGTATTTT
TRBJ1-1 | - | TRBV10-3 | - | CAISSVLNTEAFF | TGTGCCATCAGCAGTGTCTTGAACACTGAAGCTTTCTTT
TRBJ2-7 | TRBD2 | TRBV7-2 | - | CASSQGGAGGEAYEQYF | TGTGCCAGCAGCCAGGGTGGCGCGGGGGGGGAAGCCTACGAGCAGTACTTC
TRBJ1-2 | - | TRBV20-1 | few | CSASPGVGGYTF | TGCAGTGCTAGTCCGGGAGTGGGGGGCTACACCTTC
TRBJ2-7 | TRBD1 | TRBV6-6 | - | CASSYSNRGLEQYF | TGTGCCAGCAGTTACTCGAACAGGGGGCTCGAGCAGTACTTC
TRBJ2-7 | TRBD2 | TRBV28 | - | CASSGAGGTAYEQYF | TGTGCCAGCAGCGGTGCGGGGGGGACGGCCTACGAGCAGTACTTC
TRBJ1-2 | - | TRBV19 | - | CASSWRGSGYTF | TGTGCCAGTAGTTGGAGGGGCAGTGGCTACACCTTC
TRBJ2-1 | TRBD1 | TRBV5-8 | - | CASSRQGLEEQFF | TGTGCCAGCAGCCGACAGGGTTTGGAGGAGCAGTTCTTC
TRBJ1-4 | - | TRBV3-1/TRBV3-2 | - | CASSQGGEGEKLFF | TGTGCCAGCAGCCAAGGGGGCGAAGGCGAAAAACTGTTTTTT
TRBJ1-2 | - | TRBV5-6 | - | CASRGRGGNYGYTF | TGTGCCAGCAGGGGTAGGGGGGGAAACTATGGCTACACCTTC
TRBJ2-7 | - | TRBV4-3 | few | CASSQALAGNTYEQYF | TGCGCCAGCAGCCAAGCTCTGGCGGGGAATACCTACGAGCAGTACTTC
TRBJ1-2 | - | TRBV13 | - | CASSLVGVGEVYGYTF | TGTGCCAGCAGCTTAGTGGGGGTCGGGGAGGTCTATGGCTACACCTTC
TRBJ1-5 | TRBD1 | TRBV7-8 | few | CASSITGADQPQHF | TGTGCCAGCAGCATTACAGGGGCAGATCAGCCCCAGCATTTT
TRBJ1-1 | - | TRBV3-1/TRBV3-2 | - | CASSQEQGGRTEAFF | TGTGCCAGCAGCCAAGAACAGGGCGGTAGGACTGAAGCTTTCTTT
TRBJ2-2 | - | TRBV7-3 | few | CASSLDAGGQITGELFF | TGTGCCAGCAGCTTAGATGCCGGGGGACAGATCACCGGGGAGCTGTTTTTT
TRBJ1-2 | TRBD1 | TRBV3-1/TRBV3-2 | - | CASRQTGTGGYTF | TGTGCCAGCAGGCAAACCGGGACAGGTGGCTACACCTTC
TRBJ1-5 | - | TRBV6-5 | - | CASSYNRYQPQHF | TGTGCCAGCAGTTACAACAGATATCAGCCCCAGCATTTT